The sample holds a few counts of the clone carrying this T cell receptor beta chain. Its antigen remains unknown. Trimming took off 3 bases at V and 4 bases at J, with 12 bases between the two ends. The CDR3 length is 13 residues. Germline CDR1 reads SQVTM; CDR2 reads ANQGSEA. The data stem from a study of blood T cells in healthy people across ages. Study conclusions and caveats: Compared with aged donors, long-lived donors showed fewer expanded clones, suggesting selection.

For the second PCR, which ran for 7 to 11 cycles, a sample-barcoded 5' primer and a J-beta primer mix were used. TCRdb re-derived calls from the 5' RACE reads in MiXCR, one entry per CDR3 protein. The sample consists of fewer than 1,200,000 distinct CDR3 sequences, around 27% of them appearing once. Separately, the same data were catalogued under a study of T cells of mothers and their children. That source notes: Extraction yielded RNA that went, in full, into cDNA synthesis at about 1.6 ug per 15 ul. Relative to unrelated pairs, biologically related mother-child dyads exhibited marginally greater, non-significant overlap. The data showed no persistent microchimeric T cell clones.

This rearrangement joins TRBV29-1 to TRBJ1-1; D may be TRBD1 (5 bases). The clonotype was recovered from a girl aged 2 to 10 in good health. Sequenced input: blood. Here the CDR3 reads CSVEGGGFTEAFF. The CDR3 DNA is TGCAGCGTTGAGGGTGGGGGGTTCACTGAAGCTTTCTTT.